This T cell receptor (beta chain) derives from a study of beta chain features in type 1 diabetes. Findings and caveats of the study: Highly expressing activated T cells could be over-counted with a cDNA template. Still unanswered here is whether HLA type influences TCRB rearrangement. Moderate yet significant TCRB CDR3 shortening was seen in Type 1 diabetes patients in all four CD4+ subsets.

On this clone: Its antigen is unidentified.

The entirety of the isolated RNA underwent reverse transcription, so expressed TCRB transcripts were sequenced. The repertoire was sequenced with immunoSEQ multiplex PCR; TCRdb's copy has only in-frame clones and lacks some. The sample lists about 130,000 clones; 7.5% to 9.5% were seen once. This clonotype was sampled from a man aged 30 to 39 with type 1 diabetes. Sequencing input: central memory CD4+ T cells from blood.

The CDR3 protein is CSVAALTGATDTQYF. CDR3 sequence (DNA): TGCAGCGTTGCCGCCCTGACAGGGGCGACAGATACGCAGTATTTT. This chain uses TRBV29-1 with TRBJ2-3, with TRBD1 matching over 8 bases. V lost 4 bases, J lost 3 bases, and 9 bases stayed unmatched. The CDR3 is 15 amino acids. The germline CDR1 and CDR2 sequences are SQVTM and ANQGSEA.